This TCR beta chain was captured in a study of T cells in narcolepsy. This CDR3 region has 15 residues. Germline CDR1 SGHNT, CDR2 YENEEA. Trimming removed 1 base from V and 4 bases from J, with 12 bases in between. The method was immunoSEQ multiplex PCR; TCRdb's version includes in-frame clones alone and lacks a portion of them. Here the sample spans tens of thousands of clones, just under 80% being singletons. Sequenced material: CD45RA- memory CD4+ T cells from PBMCs. The source is a human donor with narcolepsy. The rearrangement links TRBV11-3 to TRBJ2-3; D is perhaps TRBD2 (6 bases). CDR3 coding DNA: TGTGCCAGCAGCTTAGCCGGCCGACTAGCAGATACGCAGTATTTT. Translating gives CASSLAGRLADTQYF.